This TCR beta chain was sequenced during a study of vaccination effects on CD4 cells after COVID-19. The germline V gene has CDR1 SNHLY and CDR2 FYNNEI. Trimming stripped 1 base from V and 1 base from J, with 13 bases between. The CDR3 runs to 16 residues. The table came from immunoSEQ multiplex PCR; TCRdb's copy has only in-frame clones and leaves some out. This repertoire shows 50,000 to 65,000 clones, 80% found once; its top ten account for 2% to 3%. Sequencing was preceded by expansion of antigen-specific CD4+ T cells with viral peptide pools in the ViraFEST assay. The authors isolated CD4+ T cells after 9 to 10 days of culture. This clone was detected a few times. Its antigen is unidentified.

The sample in question was CD4+ T cells from PBMCs cultured with HCoV-229E spike peptides, obtained before COVID-19 vaccination. This TCR came from a human donor who received a COVID-19 vaccine. The chain recombines TRBV2 with TRBJ1-1; unclear D gene. CDR3 bases: TGTGCCAGCAGTGAAGAGTTGGGAGCGTCGAACACTGAAGCTTTCTTT. Translation gives CASSEELGASNTEAFF.